This T cell receptor beta chain was retrieved from a study of blood T cells in healthy people across ages. A second PCR, run for roughly 7 to 12 cycles, used a sample-barcoded 5' primer plus a J-beta primer mix. TCRdb processed the 5' RACE reads anew with MiXCR; each CDR3 protein has one entry. The sample holds 950,000 to 1,200,000 distinct CDR3 sequences, less than 45% seen once. Study-level points and caveats: Diversity was higher, and naive CD4+ cells more numerous, in long-lived donors than in aged donors.

Notes on this clonotype: Its antigen remains unidentified.

The CDR3 length is 15 residues. V was pared by 0 bases and J by 3 bases, with 11 bases between. Germline V gives CDR1 LNHNV, CDR2 YYDKDF (reference sequence). Sequencing was carried out using blood. The gene calls are TRBV15 and TRBJ1-2; D not resolved. The TCR comes from a man aged 18 to 29 in good health. The CDR3 DNA reads as TGTGCCACCAGCAGAGATGGCTCGGTGGACTATGGCTACACCTTC. Translating gives CATSRDGSVDYGYTF.